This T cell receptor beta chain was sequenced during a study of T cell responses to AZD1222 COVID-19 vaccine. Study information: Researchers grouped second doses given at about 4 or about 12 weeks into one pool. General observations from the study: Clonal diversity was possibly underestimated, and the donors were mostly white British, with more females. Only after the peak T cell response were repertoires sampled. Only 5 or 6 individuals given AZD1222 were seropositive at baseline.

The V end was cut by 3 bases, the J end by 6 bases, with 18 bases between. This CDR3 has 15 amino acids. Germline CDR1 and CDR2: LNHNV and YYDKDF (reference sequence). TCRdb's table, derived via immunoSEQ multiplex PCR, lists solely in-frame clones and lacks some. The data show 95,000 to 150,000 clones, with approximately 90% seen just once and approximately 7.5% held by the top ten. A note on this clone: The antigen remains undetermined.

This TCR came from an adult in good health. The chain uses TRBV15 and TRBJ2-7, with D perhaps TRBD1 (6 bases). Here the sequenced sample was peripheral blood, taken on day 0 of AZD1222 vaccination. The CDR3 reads CATSSYTGSGVEQYF. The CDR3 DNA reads TGTGCCACCAGCAGTTATACAGGGAGTGGGGTCGAGCAGTACTTC.